This T cell receptor (beta chain) was captured in a study of cytomegalovirus exposure and HLA in healthy donors (TCRdb year 2017). About the study as a whole: An earlier analysis of about 560 of the donors reported 276 Gb of sequence data and 117 million unique TCR beta sequences obtained from some 200 million T cells. Roughly 300 gigabases of sequencing data and some 85 million unique TCR sequences were included in an early release covering about 700 HLA-typed donors. The genetic ancestry cluster associated with self-reported Caucasian donors included about 84% of the 300 to 400 genotyped donors. The aim of the study was to test whether cataloging public T cell receptors could identify signatures of past pathogen exposure. The study used immunosequencing to profile the T cell repertoires of under 700 subjects and linked those repertoires to cytomegalovirus serostatus. Besides the first cohort of roughly 640 subjects, a separate validation cohort made up of over a hundred different subjects was used. The study combined high-throughput TCR immunosequencing, statistical association of individual TCRs with disease status, and machine learning to predict cytomegalovirus infection status. To study patterns of TCR occurrence, a later analysis re-analyzed previously published TCR beta repertoires from under 750 donors and added high-resolution HLA genotyping. The later analysis used no new phenotypic data to find candidate immune exposures, relying instead on TCR beta sequences and their occurrence across donors. An earlier analysis of approximately 640 of the donors applied high-throughput TCR beta sequencing to assess whether each TCR beta V gene segment acted as functional or pseudogenic. Donor age, sex, ethnicity and CMV serostatus were compiled together with the repertoire data. A later genetic analysis took genome-wide SNP genotypes for about 55% of the 666 donors and used that subset as a discovery cohort. All discovery cohort repertoires had been generated on a single sequencing platform. Class I and class II HLA loci were covered by the typing at four-digit resolution. Typing coverage differed by locus: A, B, C, DRB1 and DQB1 were typed in about 620-630 donors, DQA1 in 500 to 550, DPA1 in some 570, and DPB1 in around 440. About five DR-DQ haplotypes were treated as single units for association and clustering because of strong linkage in the cohort. Among 398 genotyped donors of the cohort, an average of around 240,000 unique TCR beta nucleotide sequences was sequenced per donor, of which about 18% were non-productive.

What the work shows at the level of the full study, not this receptor alone: Across donors, most TCR sequences were observed very rarely, whereas some public TCRs were present in many individuals. Assigning TCR associations to individual alleles was difficult when HLA alleles, especially DR and DQ, strongly co-occurred. Correlated functional status among segregating V segments might reflect linkage disequilibrium, but an unknown experimental factor could not be ruled out. The study listed 164 TCR beta chains as associated with cytomegalovirus. A group of highly shared sequence variants was considered likely to be a technical artifact of the sequencing pipeline. In a later analysis, TCR association rates were found to vary across HLA loci, with the most associated TCRs seen for DRB1 alleles and the fewest for HLA-C alleles. In vitro tests confirmed that a few of the cytomegalovirus-associated TCR beta chains recognize cytomegalovirus antigens. Compared with equally common non-associated chains, HLA-associated TCR beta chains in a later analysis were more clonally expanded and had lower generation probabilities. In both the original and validation cohorts, the classifier was reported to diagnose cytomegalovirus status with high specificity and sensitivity. In a later analysis, most CMV-associated TCR beta chains were found to appear HLA-restricted, with HLA associations seemingly driven largely by CMV exposure. In an earlier analysis of some 640 of the donors, most TCR beta V segments were observed in productive rearrangements about 90% or about 30% of the time, broadly matching IMGT annotations. For the cohort, immune exposure information was limited to CMV serostatus. An association between a missense DCLRE1C variant and V-gene and J-gene trimming of TCR beta chains was found in a later genetic analysis and replicated in an independent cohort. Because some donors lacked HLA typing at each locus, the association tests relied only on the typed subset. A later analysis associated 17,000 or so TCR beta sequences with specific HLA alleles at a false discovery rate of 0.05. In a later analysis, several top co-occurrence clusters were reported to appear linked to parvovirus B19, influenza, CMV and Epstein-Barr virus. Because counts were too low, approximately 18 rarely observed V segments, including chromosome 9 orphons, were excluded from the earlier analysis of around 640 of the donors. The 87-base-pair reads could not distinguish some IMGT-functional V segments, including TRBV6-2 and TRBV6-3, so those segments were excluded. A further reported finding was that TCR beta sequences accurately predicted the HLA-A and HLA-B alleles for most subjects in the first cohort. Roughly uniform sequencing depth across donors was assumed in presence/absence analyses, although this assumption may not hold. This cohort had only TCR beta chains sequenced, and the lack of alpha or paired-chain data limited which features could be detected. The authors suggested that the approach could potentially be extended to other disease states and immunological phenotypes. A later genetic analysis reported fewer N-insertions in productive TCRs among donors in an Asian-associated ancestry cluster than the 666-donor mean.

Library preparation was by the immunoSEQ multiplex PCR assay. For the multiplex PCR, a mixture combining 60 forward primers for TCR Vbeta segments and 13 reverse primers for TCR Jbeta segments was used. A multiplex PCR assay on genomic DNA amplified the CDR3 region of rearranged TCR beta genes. The Illumina HiSeq System was used to sequence the amplified TCR beta libraries as 87-base-pair reads. The source study handled its data this way. A later analysis tallied 70 million to 100 million unique TCR beta chains across the roughly 610 repertoires, and approximately 12 million of those chains were shared by two or more donors. A nearest-neighbor algorithm error-corrected the raw reads and collapsed the reads into unique sequences, merging closely related sequences to remove PCR and sequencing errors. Alignment of CDR3 sequences to IMGT reference sequences was used to assign V, D and J gene segments. For a sequence to be retained, a match of at least six nucleotides was required to both a V gene segment and a J gene segment. Rearrangements were classified as productive when the CDR3 lacked stop codons and remained in frame with V and J, and all other rearrangements were classified as non-productive. CDR3 was defined by IMGT convention, running from the second conserved V-encoded cysteine to the conserved J-encoded phenylalanine. The earlier analysis of roughly 590 of the donors excluded any sequence lacking an unambiguous match to a single V gene segment. In an earlier analysis of approximately 560 of the donors, a V segment was called functional when productive rearrangements were above 56.7%, and segregating when the standard deviation between donors exceeded 5%. A statistical classification framework was built for diagnosing cytomegalovirus status from the catalog of TCR beta chain sequences. A later analysis assigned V and J genes by comparing TCR nucleotide sequences with IMGT/GENE-DB human TR gene sequences. In a later analysis, CDR3 sequences and most-parsimonious VDJ recombination scenarios were assigned using the TCRdist pipeline. In a later analysis, every TCR beta chain was defined by the combination of its CDR3 amino acid sequence and its V-gene family, and reads without a unique V-gene family were dropped. In a later analysis, 450 to 600 highly shared, low-generation-probability nucleotide sequences were removed to address suspected cross-contamination and a sequencing artifact. In a later analysis, a clonal expansion index for each public chain was calculated from normalized within-repertoire ranks of inferred template counts. Generation probabilities in a later analysis came from a VDJ recombination model fitted to out-of-frame rearrangements, and those results were checked against IGoR. In a later analysis, TCR-TCR, TCR-HLA and TCR-CMV co-occurrence was scored with hypergeometric tests, and a repertoire-size bias correction was applied to TCR pairs. In a later analysis, false discovery rates were estimated by permuting HLA or CMV assignments 20 times. In a later analysis, co-occurring TCRs were grouped using DBSCAN, and TCRdist sequence similarity was added for clustering within HLA-allele-positive subsets. Repertoires with fewer than 30,000 or more than 120,000 public chains were left out of co-occurrence clustering, as were about 5 repertoires with anomalous nucleotide sharing. The source is immuneACCESS, and TCRdb retained only in-frame sequences with V and J called. Part of the clones is not carried over; for the studies checked, unresolved V genes explain less than half of this, and the remainder is unexplained. That table supplies the V and J calls and clone size; D and trimming were determined from the DNA. The sample data list some 110,000 clones, and around 86% of these were observed just once. In total, the top ten clones hold approximately 2.1% of the sample.

The cohort comprised some 730 healthy bone marrow donors. At the time of sampling, all cohort members were nominally healthy, though unrecorded immune exposures were likely present. The donor was CMV seronegative and was included in the group of several hundred seronegative cohort members. A peripheral blood sample was collected from each donor, and TCR beta sequencing was performed on peripheral blood mononuclear cells. The Qiagen DNeasy Blood Extraction Kit was used to extract genomic DNA from the blood cell samples. Spanning cysteine to phenylalanine, the CDR3 consists of 12 amino acids. Only the CDR3 DNA stays, 36 bases, in frame from base 1. V is clipped by 2 bases and J by 3 bases, and the sequence between their germline boundaries is 5 bases long. Sequences SGHTA (CDR1) and FQGNSA (CDR2) are obtained from the germline V gene. In regard to this clone: The target of this receptor is not known. The input lacks base qualities; no much larger clone sits a single base away.

The V and J segments used are TRBV7-2 and TRBJ2-7, with no D gene named confidently. Specimen: PBMCs. The sequence was obtained from a man aged 25-40 years in good health and CMV-seronegative. The CDR3: CASSLPYYEQYF. The bases read TGTGCCAGCAGCTTACCGTACTACGAGCAGTACTTC.